This T cell receptor (beta chain) was sequenced in a study of blood T cell repertoires in COVID-19. Across the study: Sites in the United States, Italy and Spain provided acute and convalescent COVID-19 samples. Nucleic acid was either cDNA or gDNA, and it came from T cells, B-cell-depleted T cells, or PBMCs.

In Seattle, patients joined the study during active infection and were tracked longitudinally. The method was immunoSEQ multiplex PCR; TCRdb's version includes in-frame clones alone and lacks a portion of them. The sample records 140,000 or so clones, about 85% being singletons. The CDR3 has 15 residues. V dropped 3 bases and J dropped 1 base, with 9 bases sitting between them. The germline CDR1 and CDR2 sequences are KGHSH and LQKENI. The rearrangement joins TRBV18 to TRBJ2-2, with D tentatively TRBD1 (6 bases). The source of this sequence is a human donor with COVID-19, enrolled during active disease. The donor label of this sample is uncertain. The material sequenced was peripheral blood. This chain's CDR3 is CASSPSQGNTGELFF. The DNA for the CDR3 is TGTGCCAGCTCACCCTCACAGGGGAACACCGGGGAGCTGTTTTTT.